This entry lists 4 T cell receptor beta chains sequenced from one sample in a study of cytomegalovirus exposure and HLA in healthy donors. Researchers ran the PCR with 60 Vbeta and 13 Jbeta primers. Produced via immunoSEQ multiplex PCR; TCRdb's table is partial and in-frame only. The data contain fewer than 130,000 clones, over 60% of them singletons. Sequencing input: PBMCs. The receptors come from a woman aged 55-69 years in good health and CMV-seropositive.

The rearrangement links TRBV7-2 to TRBJ2-3; D not resolved. The V gene lost 1 base and the J gene lost 4 bases, with 12 bases spanning the gap. Germline CDR1 and CDR2: SGHTA and FQGNSA. This CDR3 has 15 amino acids. The CDR3 DNA sequence: TGTGCCAGCAGCTTAGTAATAGCTCAGCCAGATACGCAGTATTTT. Its protein product is CASSLVIAQPDTQYF.

The chain employs TRBV5-1 and TRBJ1-2; the D gene is possibly TRBD1 (6 bases). The CDR3 covers 14 residues. Trimming shortened V by 2 bases and J by 7 bases, and 15 bases separated the two germline ends. The germline V gene has CDR1 SGHRS and CDR2 YFSETQ. The CDR3 spells CASSFTAGAAGYTF. The CDR3 region has the DNA TGCGCCAGCAGCTTTACAGCAGGGGCAGCTGGCTACACCTTC.

This rearrangement joins TRBV7-2 to TRBJ1-2; no clear D. Deletions cut 5 bases from V and 4 bases from J, with 5 bases between. This CDR3 spans 11 amino acids. In germline, CDR1 is SGHTA, CDR2 FQGNSA. In DNA, the CDR3 is TGTGCCAGCAGCCAGCGCTATGGCTACACCTTC. Translating it yields CASSQRYGYTF.

The chain joins TRBV7-3 to TRBJ1-3; D may be TRBD1 (5 bases). Germline assignment: CDR1 SGHTA and CDR2 FQGTGA. V was clipped by 5 bases and J by 3 bases, with 14 bases between them. The CDR3 runs to 15 residues. The CDR3 region has the DNA TGTGCCAGCAGCCCAAGTGGGGGGTTTGGAAACACCATATATTTT. This translates into CASSPSGGFGNTIYF.